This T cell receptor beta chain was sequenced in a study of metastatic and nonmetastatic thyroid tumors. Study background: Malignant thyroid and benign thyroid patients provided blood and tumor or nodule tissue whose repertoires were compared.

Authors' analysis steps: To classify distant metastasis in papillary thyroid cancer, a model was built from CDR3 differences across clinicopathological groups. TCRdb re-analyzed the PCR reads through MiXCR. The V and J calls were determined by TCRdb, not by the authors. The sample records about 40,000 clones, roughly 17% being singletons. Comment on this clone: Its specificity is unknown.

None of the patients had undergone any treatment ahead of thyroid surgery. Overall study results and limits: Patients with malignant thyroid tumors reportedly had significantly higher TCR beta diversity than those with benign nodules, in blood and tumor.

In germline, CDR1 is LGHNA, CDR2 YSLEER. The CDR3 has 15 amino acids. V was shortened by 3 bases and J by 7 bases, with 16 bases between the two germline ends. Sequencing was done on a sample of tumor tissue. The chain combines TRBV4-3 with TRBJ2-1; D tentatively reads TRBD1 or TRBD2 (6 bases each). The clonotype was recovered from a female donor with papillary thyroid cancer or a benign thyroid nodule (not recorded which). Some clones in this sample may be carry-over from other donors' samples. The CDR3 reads CASSHPRGVRNEQFF. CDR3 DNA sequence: TGCGCCAGCAGCCATCCTAGGGGGGTGAGGAATGAGCAGTTCTTC.